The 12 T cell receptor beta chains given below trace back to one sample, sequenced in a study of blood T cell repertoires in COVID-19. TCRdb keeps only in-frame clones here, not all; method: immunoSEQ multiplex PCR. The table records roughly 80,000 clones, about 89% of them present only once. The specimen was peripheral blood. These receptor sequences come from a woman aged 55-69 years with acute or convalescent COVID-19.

CDR3 coding DNA: TGTGCCAGCAGCTCCGAGGATCTCAATGAGCAGTTCTTC. This translates into CASSSEDLNEQFF. J is TRBJ2-1 and V is TRBV9; D is ambiguous. From germline, CDR1 is SGDLS and CDR2 YYNGEE. The CDR3 runs 13 residues. Trimming stripped 4 bases from V and 6 bases from J, with 11 bases between. The variable domain in full, completed from reference TRBV9 and TRBJ2-1, reads DSGVTQTPKHLITATGQRVTLRCSPRSGDLSVYWYQQSLDQGLQFLIQYYNGEERAKGNILERFSAQQFPDLHSELNLSSLELGDSALYFCASSSEDLNEQFFGPGTRLTVL.

The CDR3 nucleotides read TGTGCCAGCAGCTTAGCACCTTTCGGCGAGCAGTACTTC. Its protein is CASSLAPFGEQYF. This chain joins TRBV11-2 and TRBJ2-7; no definite D call. CDR1 and CDR2 from the germline V gene are SGHAT and FQNNGV. The V end was cut by 1 base, the J end by 6 bases, with 10 bases between. This CDR3 has 13 residues.

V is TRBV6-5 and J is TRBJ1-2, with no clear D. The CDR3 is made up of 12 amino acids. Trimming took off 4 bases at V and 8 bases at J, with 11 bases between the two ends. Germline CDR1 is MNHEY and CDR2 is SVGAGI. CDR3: CASSSAGRGYTF. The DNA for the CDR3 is TGTGCCAGCAGTTCCGCGGGAAGGGGCTACACCTTC.

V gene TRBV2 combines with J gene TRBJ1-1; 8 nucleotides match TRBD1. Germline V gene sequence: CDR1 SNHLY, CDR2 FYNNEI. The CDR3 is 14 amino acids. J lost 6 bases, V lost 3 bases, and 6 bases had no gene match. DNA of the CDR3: TGTGCCAGCAGTGAGGACAGGGATTCGTCTGAAGCTTTCTTT. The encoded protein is CASSEDRDSSEAFF.

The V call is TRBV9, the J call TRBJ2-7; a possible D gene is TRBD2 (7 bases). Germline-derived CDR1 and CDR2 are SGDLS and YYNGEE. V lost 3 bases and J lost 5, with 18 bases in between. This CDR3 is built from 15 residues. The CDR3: CASSGDGGPADEQYF. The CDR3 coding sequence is TGTGCCAGCAGCGGAGACGGGGGGCCAGCAGACGAGCAGTACTTC.

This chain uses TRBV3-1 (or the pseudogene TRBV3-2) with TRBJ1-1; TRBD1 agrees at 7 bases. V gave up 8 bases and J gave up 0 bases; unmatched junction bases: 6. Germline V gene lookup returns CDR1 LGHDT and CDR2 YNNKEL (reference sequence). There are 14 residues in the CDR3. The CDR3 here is CASAYRGLNTEAFF. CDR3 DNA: TGTGCCAGCGCCTACAGGGGCTTGAACACTGAAGCTTTCTTT.

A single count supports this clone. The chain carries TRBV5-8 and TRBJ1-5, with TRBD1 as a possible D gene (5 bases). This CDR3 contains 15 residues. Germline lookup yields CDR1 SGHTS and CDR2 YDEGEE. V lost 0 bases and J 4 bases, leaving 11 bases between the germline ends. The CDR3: CASSLGDSLNQPQHF. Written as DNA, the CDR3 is TGTGCCAGCAGCTTGGGTGACAGCTTAAATCAGCCCCAGCATTTT. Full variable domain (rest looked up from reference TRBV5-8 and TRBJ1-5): EAGVTQSPTHLIKTRGQQATLRCSPISGHTSVYWYQQALGLGLQFLLWYDEGEERNRGNFPPRFSGRQFPNYSSELNVNALELEDSALYLCASSLGDSLNQPQHFGDGTRLSIL.

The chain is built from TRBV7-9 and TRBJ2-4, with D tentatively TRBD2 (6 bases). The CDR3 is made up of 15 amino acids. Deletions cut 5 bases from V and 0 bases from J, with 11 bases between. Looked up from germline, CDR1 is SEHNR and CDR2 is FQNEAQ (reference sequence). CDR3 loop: CASSPSGLAKNIQYF. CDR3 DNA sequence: TGTGCCAGCAGCCCCAGCGGGTTAGCCAAAAACATTCAGTACTTC.

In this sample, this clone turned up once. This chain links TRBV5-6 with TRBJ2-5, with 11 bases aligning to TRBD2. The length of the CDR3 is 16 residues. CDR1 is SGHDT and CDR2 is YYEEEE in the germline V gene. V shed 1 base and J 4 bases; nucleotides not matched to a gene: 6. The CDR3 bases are TGTGCCAGCAGCTTGTTGGCTAGCGGGGGGATAGAGACCCAGTACTTC. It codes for CASSLLASGGIETQYF.

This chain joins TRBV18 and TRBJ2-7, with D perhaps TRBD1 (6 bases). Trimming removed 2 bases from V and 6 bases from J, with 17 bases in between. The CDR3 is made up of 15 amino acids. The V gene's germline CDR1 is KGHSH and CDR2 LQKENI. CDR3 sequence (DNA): TGTGCCAGCTCACCAGACATAGGGACACGAGCCGAGCAGTACTTC. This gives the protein CASSPDIGTRAEQYF.

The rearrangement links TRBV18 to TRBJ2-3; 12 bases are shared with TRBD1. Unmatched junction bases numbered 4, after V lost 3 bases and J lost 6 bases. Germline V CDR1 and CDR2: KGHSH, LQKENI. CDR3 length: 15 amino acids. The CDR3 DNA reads TGTGCCAGCTCACCGCGGGACAGGGGGCCGGATACGCAGTATTTT. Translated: CASSPRDRGPDTQYF.

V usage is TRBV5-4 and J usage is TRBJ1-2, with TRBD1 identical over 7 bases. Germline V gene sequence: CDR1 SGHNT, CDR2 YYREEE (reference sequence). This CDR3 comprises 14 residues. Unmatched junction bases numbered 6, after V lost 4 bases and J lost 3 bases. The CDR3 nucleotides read TGTGCCAGCAGCCAAACAGGGGTTGACTATGGCTACACCTTC. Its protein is CASSQTGVDYGYTF.